This TCR beta chain was sequenced for a study of CD8+CD57+ T cells in acquired aplastic anemia. Trimming left V 7 bases short and J 1 base short, with 14 bases between. The CDR3 is made up of 15 amino acids. Germline CDR1 is KGHDR and CDR2 is SFDVKD. For CDR3 and TCR beta VDJ profiling, genomic DNA was the template used. TCRdb analysed the reads with MiXCR anew, one entry per CDR3 protein. The repertoire holds around 190,000 distinct CDR3 sequences, with roughly 55% as singletons. This clonotype was observed a few times. This TCR was recovered from a human donor in good health. Material: sorted CD4+, CD8+, or CD8+CD57+ T cells (not recorded which) from PBMCs. This sequence joins TRBV24-1 and TRBJ2-3; possibly TRBD1 for D (5 bases). CDR3 DNA sequence: TGTGCCACCAGAGCAAAGGGGTTTGGCACAGATACGCAGTATTTT. Residues: CATRAKGFGTDTQYF.